The clone carrying this TCR beta chain has only a few counts. Its antigen is currently unknown. This sample was taken from a study of cytomegalovirus exposure and HLA in healthy donors. At the level of the study: A preliminary data release comprised approximately 85 million unique TCRs obtained from HLA-typed donors. Findings and limits, study-wide: Across donors, presence/absence analyses took sequencing depth to be roughly uniform. A previous analysis found most TCR beta V segments productive roughly 87% or roughly 30% of the time. CMV serostatus was the only immune exposure information that was available.

Both 60 Vbeta primers and 13 Jbeta primers went into the PCR. Method: immunoSEQ multiplex PCR; TCRdb's copy keeps in-frame clones and lacks some. The table has just under 80,000 clones, around three quarters seen once; the top ten hold approximately 4.4%. The clonotype was recovered from a man in his forties in good health and CMV-seronegative. Sequencing was performed on PBMCs.

The DNA of the CDR3 is TGTGCCTGGAGTGAAGCAATCCGAACCTACAATGAGCAGTTCTTC. Its protein product is CAWSEAIRTYNEQFF. The chain employs TRBV30 and TRBJ2-1; D gene uncertain. CDR1 and CDR2 from the germline V gene are GTSNPN and SVGIG (reference sequence). The CDR3 totals 15 residues. Trimming took 1 base from V and 2 from J, leaving 12 bases between them.